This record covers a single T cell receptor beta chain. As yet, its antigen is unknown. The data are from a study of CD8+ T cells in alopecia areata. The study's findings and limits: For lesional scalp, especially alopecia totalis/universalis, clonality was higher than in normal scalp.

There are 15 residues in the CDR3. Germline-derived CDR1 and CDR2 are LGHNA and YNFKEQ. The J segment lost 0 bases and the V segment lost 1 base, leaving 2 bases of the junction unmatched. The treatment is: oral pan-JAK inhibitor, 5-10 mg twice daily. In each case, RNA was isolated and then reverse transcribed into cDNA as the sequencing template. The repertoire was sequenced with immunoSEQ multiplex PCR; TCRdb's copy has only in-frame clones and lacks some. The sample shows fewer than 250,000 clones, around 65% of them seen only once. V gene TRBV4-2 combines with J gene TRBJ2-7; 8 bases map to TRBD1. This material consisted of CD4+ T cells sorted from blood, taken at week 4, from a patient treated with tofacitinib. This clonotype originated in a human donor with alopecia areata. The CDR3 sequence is CASSQGGQASYEQYF. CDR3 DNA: TGTGCCAGCAGCCAAGGGGGACAGGCCTCCTACGAGCAGTACTTC.